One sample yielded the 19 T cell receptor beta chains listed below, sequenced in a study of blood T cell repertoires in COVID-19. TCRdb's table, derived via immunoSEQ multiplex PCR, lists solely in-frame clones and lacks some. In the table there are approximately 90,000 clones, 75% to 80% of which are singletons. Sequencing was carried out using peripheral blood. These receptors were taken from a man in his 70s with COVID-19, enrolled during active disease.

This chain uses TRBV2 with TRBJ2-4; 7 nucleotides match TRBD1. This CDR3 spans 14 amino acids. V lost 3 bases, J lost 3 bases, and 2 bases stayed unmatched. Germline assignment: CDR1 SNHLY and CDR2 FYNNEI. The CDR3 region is CASSEPGGKNIQYF. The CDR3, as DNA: TGTGCCAGCAGTGAGCCAGGGGGCAAAAACATTCAGTACTTC.

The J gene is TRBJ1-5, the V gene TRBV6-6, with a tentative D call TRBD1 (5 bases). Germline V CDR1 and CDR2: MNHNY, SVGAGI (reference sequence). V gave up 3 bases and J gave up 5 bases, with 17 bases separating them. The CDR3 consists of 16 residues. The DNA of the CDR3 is TGTGCCAGCAGTTATACCAGGGTATCTAGGGATCAGCCCCAGCATTTT. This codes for CASSYTRVSRDQPQHF.

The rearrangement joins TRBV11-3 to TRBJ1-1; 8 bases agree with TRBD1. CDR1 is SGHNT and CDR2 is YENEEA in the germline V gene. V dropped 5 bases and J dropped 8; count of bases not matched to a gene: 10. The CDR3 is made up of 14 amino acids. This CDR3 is CASSPTAGQGEAFF. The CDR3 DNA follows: TGTGCCAGCAGCCCGACGGCCGGACAGGGAGAAGCTTTCTTT.

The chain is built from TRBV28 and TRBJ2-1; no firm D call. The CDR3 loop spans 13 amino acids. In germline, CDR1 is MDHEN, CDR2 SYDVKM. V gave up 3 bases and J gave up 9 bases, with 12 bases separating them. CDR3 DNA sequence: TGTGCCAGCAGTTTCAAGCCTATCGGTGAGCAGTTCTTC. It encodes CASSFKPIGEQFF.

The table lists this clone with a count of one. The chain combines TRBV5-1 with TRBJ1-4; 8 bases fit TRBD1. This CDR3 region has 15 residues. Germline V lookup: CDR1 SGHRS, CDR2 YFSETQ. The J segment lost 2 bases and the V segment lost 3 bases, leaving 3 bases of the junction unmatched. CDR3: CASSWTGTTNEKLFF. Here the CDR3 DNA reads TGCGCCAGCAGCTGGACAGGGACCACTAATGAAAAACTGTTTTTT.

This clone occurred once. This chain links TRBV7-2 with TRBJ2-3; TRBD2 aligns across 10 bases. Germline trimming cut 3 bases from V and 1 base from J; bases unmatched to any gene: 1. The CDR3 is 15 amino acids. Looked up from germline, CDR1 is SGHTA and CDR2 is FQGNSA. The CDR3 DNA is TGTGCCAGCAGCTTCCTAGCGGGAGGCACAGATACGCAGTATTTT. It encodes CASSFLAGGTDTQYF.

The CDR3 region has the DNA TGCGCCAGCAGCCAAGACGCGACAGGGGGATACACTGAAGCTTTCTTT. Residues: CASSQDATGGYTEAFF. The gene calls are TRBV4-1 and TRBJ1-1; 9 bases are shared with TRBD1. Germline CDR1 is MGHRA and CDR2 is YSYEKL. Germline trimming cut 0 bases from V and 3 bases from J; bases unmatched to any gene: 5. The CDR3 length is 16 residues.

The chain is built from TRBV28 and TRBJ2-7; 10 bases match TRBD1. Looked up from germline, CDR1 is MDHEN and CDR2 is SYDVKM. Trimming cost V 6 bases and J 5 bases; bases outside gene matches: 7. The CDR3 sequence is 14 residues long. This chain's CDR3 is CASSIGTGEDEQYF. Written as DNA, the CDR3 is TGTGCCAGCAGCATAGGGACAGGGGAAGACGAGCAGTACTTC.

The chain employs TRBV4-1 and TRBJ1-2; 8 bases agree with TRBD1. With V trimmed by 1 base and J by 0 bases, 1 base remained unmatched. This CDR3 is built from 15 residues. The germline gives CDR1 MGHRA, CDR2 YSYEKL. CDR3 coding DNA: TGCGCCAGCAGCCAAGGGACAGGGACTAACTATGGCTACACCTTC. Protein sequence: CASSQGTGTNYGYTF.

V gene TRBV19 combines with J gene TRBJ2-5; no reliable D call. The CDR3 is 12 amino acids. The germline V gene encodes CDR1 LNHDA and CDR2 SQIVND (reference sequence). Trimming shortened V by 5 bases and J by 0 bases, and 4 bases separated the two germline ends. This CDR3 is CASSSNQETQYF. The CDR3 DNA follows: TGTGCCAGTAGTTCCAACCAAGAGACCCAGTACTTC.

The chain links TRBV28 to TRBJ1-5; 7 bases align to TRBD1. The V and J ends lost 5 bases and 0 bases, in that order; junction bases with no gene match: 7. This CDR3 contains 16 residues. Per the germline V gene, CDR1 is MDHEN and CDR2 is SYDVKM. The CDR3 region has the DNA TGTGCCAGCAGTCCCGGGACAGATTATAGCAATCAGCCCCAGCATTTT. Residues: CASSPGTDYSNQPQHF.

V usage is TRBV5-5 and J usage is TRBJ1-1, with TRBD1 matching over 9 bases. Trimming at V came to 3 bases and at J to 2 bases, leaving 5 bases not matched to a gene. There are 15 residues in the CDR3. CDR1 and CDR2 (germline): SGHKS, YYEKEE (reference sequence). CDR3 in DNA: TGTGCCAGCAGCTCGAAACAGGGGGCCAACACTGAAGCTTTCTTT. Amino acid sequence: CASSSKQGANTEAFF.

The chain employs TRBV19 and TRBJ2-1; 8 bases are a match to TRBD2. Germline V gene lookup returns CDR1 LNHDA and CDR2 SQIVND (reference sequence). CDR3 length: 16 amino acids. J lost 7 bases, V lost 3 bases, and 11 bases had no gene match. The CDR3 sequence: CASSISSGSGWNEQFF. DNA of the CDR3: TGTGCCAGTAGTATCAGCAGCGGGAGTGGGTGGAATGAGCAGTTCTTC.

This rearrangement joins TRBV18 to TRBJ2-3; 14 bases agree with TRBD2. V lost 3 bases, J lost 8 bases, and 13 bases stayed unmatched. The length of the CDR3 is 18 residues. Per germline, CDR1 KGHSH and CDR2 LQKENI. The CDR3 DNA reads TGTGCCAGCTCACCCAACTCCGGGACTAGCGGGAGAGTAACTACGCAGTATTTT. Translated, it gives CASSPNSGTSGRVTTQYF.

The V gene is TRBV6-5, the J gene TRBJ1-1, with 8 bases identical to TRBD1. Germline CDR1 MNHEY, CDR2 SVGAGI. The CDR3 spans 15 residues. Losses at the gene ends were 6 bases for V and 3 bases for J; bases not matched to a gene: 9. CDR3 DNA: TGTGCCAGCAGGGCAGGGGGCTCGGGTGACACTGAAGCTTTCTTT. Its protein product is CASRAGGSGDTEAFF.

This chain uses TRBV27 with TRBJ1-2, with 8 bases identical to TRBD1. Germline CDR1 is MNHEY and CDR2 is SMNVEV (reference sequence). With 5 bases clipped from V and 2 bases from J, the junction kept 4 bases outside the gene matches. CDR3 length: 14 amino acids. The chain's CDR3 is CASSRGDRNYGYTF. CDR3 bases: TGTGCCAGCAGTCGGGGGGACAGGAACTATGGCTACACCTTC.

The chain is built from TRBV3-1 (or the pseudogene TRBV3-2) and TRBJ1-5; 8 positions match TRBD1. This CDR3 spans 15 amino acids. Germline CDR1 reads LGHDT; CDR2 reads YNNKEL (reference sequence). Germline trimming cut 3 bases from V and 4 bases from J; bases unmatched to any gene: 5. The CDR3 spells CASSQATGGNQPQHF. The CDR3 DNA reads TGTGCCAGCAGCCAGGCAACAGGGGGAAATCAGCCCCAGCATTTT.

The CDR3, as DNA: TGCGCCAGCAGCCCCGGGACTAGCGGGCTCTCCTACGAGCAGTACTTC. Protein: CASSPGTSGLSYEQYF. This rearrangement joins TRBV4-3 to TRBJ2-7; 12 bases map to TRBD2. The germline gives CDR1 LGHNA, CDR2 YSLEER. After removal of 4 bases from V and 0 bases from J, the junction contained 4 bases not matched to a gene. This CDR3 is built from 16 residues.

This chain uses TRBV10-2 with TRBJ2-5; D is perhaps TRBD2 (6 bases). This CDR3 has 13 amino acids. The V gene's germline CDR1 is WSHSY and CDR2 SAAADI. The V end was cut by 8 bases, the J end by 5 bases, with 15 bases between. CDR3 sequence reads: CASGRDFRETQYF. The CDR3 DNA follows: TGCGCCAGCGGAAGGGACTTCAGGGAGACCCAGTACTTC.